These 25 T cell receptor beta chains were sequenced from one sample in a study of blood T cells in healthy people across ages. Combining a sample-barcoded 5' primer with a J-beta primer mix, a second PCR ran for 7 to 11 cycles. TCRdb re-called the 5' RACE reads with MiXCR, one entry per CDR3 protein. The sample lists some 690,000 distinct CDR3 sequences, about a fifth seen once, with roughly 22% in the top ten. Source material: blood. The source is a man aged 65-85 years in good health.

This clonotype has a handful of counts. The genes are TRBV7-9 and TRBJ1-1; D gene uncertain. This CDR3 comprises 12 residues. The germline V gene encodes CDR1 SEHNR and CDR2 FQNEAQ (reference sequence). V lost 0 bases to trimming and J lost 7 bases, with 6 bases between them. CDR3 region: CASSLAKGEAFF. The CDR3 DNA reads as TGTGCCAGCAGCTTAGCGAAGGGTGAAGCTTTCTTT.

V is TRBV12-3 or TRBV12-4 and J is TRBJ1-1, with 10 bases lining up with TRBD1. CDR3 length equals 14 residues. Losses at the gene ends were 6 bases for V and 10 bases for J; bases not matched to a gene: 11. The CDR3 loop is CASRLPGQGPRAFF. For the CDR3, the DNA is TGTGCCAGCAGACTTCCGGGACAGGGGCCCAGAGCTTTCTTT.

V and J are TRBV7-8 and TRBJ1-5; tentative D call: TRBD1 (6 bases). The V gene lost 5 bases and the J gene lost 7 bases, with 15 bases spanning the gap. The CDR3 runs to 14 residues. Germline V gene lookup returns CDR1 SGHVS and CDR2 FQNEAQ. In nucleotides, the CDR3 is TGTGCCAGCAGCCGGGGACACGCCGACCAGCCCCAGCATTTT. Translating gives CASSRGHADQPQHF.

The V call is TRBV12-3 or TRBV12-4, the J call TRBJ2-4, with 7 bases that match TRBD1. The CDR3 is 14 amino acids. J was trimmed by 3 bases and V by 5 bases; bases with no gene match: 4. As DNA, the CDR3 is TGTGCCAGCAGTAACAGGGGTAACAAAAACATTCAGTACTTC. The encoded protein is CASSNRGNKNIQYF.

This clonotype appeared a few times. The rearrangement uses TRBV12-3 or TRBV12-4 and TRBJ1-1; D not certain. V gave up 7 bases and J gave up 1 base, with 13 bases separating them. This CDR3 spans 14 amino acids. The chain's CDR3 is CASKFADRNTEAFF. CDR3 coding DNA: TGTGCCAGCAAATTCGCGGATCGGAACACTGAAGCTTTCTTT.

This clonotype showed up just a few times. The CDR3 loop reads CASSPQSGIPYNEQFF. CDR3 coding DNA: TGTGCCAGCAGCCCCCAAAGCGGGATCCCCTACAATGAGCAGTTCTTC. This chain connects TRBV9 to TRBJ2-1; 7 bases fit TRBD2. Germline CDR1 reads SGDLS; CDR2 reads YYNGEE. The CDR3 extends over 16 amino acids. V gave up 4 bases and J gave up 2 bases; unmatched junction bases: 9. The complete variable domain, with remaining parts taken from reference TRBV9 and TRBJ2-1, reads DSGVTQTPKHLITATGQRVTLRCSPRSGDLSVYWYQQSLDQGLQFLIQYYNGEERAKGNILERFSAQQFPDLHSELNLSSLELGDSALYFCASSPQSGIPYNEQFFGPGTRLTVL.

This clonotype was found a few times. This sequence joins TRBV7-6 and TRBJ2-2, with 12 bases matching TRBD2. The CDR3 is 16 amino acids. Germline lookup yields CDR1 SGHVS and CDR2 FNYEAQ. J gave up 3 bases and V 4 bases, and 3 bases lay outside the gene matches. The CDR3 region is CASSSRLAGDTGELFF. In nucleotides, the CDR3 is TGTGCCAGCAGCTCAAGACTAGCGGGGGACACCGGGGAGCTGTTTTTT.

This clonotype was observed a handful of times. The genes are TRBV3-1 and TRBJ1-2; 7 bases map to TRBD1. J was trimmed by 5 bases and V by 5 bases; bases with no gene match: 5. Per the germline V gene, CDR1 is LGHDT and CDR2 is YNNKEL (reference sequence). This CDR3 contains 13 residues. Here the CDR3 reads CASSWDSEYGYTF. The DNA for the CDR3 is TGTGCCAGCAGCTGGGACAGTGAGTATGGCTACACCTTC.

The CDR3 loop reads CASSFSGGANTGELFF. The CDR3 coding sequence is TGTGCCAGCAGCTTTAGCGGGGGGGCGAACACCGGGGAGCTGTTTTTT. The chain uses TRBV7-3 and TRBJ2-2; TRBD2 agrees at 11 bases. CDR1 is SGHTA and CDR2 is FQGTGA in the germline V gene. CDR3 length: 16 residues. V lost 3 bases to trimming and J lost 0 bases; unmatched junction nucleotides: 0.

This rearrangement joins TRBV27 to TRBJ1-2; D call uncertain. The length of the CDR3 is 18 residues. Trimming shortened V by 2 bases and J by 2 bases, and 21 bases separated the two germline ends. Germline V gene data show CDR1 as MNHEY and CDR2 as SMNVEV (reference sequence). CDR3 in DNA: TGTGCCAGCAGTTTAAATTGGATGGTCCGGGGATCAAACTATGGCTACACCTTC. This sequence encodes CASSLNWMVRGSNYGYTF.

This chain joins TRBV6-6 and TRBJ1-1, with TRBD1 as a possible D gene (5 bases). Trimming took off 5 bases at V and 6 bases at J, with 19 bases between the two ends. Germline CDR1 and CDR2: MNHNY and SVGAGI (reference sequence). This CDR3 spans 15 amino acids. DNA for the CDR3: TGTGCCAGCAGTCCAACTGGGGGGGTGGTCGCTGAAGCTTTCTTT. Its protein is CASSPTGGVVAEAFF.

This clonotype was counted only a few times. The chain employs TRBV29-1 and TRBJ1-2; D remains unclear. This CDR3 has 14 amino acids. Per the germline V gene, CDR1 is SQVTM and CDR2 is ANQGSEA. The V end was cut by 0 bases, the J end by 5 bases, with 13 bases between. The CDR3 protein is CSVEDERAEYGYTF. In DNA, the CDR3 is TGCAGCGTTGAAGATGAAAGGGCGGAATATGGCTACACCTTC.

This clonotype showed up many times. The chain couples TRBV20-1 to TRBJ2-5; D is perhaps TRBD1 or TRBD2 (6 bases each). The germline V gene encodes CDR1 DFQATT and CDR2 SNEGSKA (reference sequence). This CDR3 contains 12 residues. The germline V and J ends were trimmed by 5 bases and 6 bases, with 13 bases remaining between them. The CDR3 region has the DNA TGCAGTGCTTACAAGGGGGGAAAGACCCAGTACTTC. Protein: CSAYKGGKTQYF.

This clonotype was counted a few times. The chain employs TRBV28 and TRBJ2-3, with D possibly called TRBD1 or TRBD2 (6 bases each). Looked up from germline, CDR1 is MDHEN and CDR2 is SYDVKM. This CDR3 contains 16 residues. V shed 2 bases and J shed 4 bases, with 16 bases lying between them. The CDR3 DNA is TGTGCCAGCAGTTTAGGGTGGGGGGCGAGCGCAGATACGCAGTATTTT. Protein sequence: CASSLGWGASADTQYF.

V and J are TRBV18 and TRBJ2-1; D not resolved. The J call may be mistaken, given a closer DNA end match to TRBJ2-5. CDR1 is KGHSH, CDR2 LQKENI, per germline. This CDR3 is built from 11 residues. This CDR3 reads CASFPQETQYF. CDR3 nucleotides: TGTGCCAGCTTTCCCCAAGAGACCCAGTACTTC.

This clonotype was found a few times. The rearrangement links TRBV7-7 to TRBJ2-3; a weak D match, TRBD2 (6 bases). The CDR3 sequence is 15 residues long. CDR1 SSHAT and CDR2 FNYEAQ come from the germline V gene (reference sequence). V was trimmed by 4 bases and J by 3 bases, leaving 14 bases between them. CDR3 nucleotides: TGTGCCAGCAGCTCGGGCCTTGGAGGGACAGATACGCAGTATTTT. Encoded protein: CASSSGLGGTDTQYF.

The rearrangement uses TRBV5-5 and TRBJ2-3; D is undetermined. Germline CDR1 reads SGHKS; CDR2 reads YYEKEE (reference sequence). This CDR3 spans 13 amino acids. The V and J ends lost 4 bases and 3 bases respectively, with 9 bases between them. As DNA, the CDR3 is TGTGCCAGCAGCGCGCTCGGAACAGATACGCAGTATTTT. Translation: CASSALGTDTQYF.

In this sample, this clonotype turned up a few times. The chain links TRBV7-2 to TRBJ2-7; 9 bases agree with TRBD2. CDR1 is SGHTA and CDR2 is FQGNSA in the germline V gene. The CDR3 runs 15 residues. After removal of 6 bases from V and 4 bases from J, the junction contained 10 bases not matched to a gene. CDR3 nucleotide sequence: TGTGCCAGCAGTCAATTTGGACTAGCGCCATACGAGCAGTACGTC. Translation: CASSQFGLAPYEQYV.

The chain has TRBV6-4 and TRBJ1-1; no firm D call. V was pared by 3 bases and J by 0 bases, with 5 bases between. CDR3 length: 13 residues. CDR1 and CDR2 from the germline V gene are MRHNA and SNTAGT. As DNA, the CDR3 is TGTGCCAGCAGTGAGATCCTGAACACTGAAGCTTTCTTT. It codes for CASSEILNTEAFF.

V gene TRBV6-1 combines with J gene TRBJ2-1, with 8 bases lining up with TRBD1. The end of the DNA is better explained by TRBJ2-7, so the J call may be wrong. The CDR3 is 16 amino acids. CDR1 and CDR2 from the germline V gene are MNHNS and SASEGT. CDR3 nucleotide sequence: TGTGCCAGCAGTCCCAACATCGGACAGGGTGTTTACGAGCAGTACTTC. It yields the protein CASSPNIGQGVYEQYF.

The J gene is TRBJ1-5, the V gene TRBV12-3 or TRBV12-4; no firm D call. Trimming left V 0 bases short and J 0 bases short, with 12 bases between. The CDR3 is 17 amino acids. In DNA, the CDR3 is TGTGCCAGCAGTTTAGCTTCCGGGCTTTATAGCAATCAGCCCCAGCATTTT. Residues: CASSLASGLYSNQPQHF.

The CDR3 loop reads CASSGTRDNYGYTF. The CDR3 DNA follows: TGTGCCAGCAGTGGGACAAGAGATAACTATGGCTACACCTTC. This chain links TRBV25-1 with TRBJ1-2; TRBD1 might be the D (5 bases). Germline CDR1 and CDR2: MGHDK and SYGVNS. V lost 4 bases and J 1 base, leaving 10 bases between the germline ends. The CDR3 loop spans 14 amino acids.

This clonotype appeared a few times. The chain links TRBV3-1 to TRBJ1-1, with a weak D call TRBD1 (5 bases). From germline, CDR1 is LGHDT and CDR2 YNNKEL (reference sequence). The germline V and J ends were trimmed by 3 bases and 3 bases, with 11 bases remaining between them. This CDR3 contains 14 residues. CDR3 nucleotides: TGTGCCAGCAGCCAGGCAACAGGCCACACTGAAGCTTTCTTT. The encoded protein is CASSQATGHTEAFF.

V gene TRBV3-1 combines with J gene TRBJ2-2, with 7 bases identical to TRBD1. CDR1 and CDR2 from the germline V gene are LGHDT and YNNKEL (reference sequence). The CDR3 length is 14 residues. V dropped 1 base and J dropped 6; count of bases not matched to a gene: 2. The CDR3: CASSQVQGAGELFF. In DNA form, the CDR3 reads TGTGCCAGCAGCCAAGTCCAGGGGGCCGGGGAGCTGTTTTTT.

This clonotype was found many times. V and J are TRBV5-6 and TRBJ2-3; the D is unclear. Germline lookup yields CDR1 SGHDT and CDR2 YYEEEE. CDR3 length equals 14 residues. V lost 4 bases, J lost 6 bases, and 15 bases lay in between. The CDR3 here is CASSPSGLSDTQYF. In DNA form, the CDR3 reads TGTGCCAGCAGCCCCTCGGGTTTATCTGATACGCAGTATTTT.